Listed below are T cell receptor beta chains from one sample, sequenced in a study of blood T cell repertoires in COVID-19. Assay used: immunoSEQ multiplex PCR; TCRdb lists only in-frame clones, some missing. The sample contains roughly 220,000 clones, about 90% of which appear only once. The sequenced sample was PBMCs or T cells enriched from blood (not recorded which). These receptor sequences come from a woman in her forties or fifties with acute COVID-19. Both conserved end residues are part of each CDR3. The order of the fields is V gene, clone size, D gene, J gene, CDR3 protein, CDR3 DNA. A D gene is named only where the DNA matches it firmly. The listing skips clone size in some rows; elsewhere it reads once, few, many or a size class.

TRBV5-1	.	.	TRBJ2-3	CASSLPAGVGGLSTDTQYF	TGCGCCAGCAGCTTGCCGGCCGGGGTTGGCGGGCTTAGCACAGATACGCAGTATTTT
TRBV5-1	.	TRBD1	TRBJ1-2	CASSLGQGSYGYTF	TGCGCCAGCAGCTTGGGACAGGGCTCGTATGGCTACACCTTC
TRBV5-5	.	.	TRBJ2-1	CASSPRPPSSYNEQFF	TGTGCCAGCAGCCCTAGACCCCCGAGCTCCTACAATGAGCAGTTCTTC
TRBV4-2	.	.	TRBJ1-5	CASSQDGGEGQPQHF	TGTGCCAGCAGCCAAGATGGGGGCGAGGGGCAGCCCCAGCATTTT
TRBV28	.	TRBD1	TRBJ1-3	CASRTGGTGNTIYF	TGTGCCAGCAGAACAGGGGGTACTGGAAACACCATATATTTT
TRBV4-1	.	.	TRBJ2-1	CASSQEGGSYNEQFF	TGCGCCAGCAGCCAAGAGGGGGGCTCCTACAATGAGCAGTTCTTC
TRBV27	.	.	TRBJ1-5	CASGATGYNQPQHF	TGTGCCAGCGGGGCCACAGGGTACAATCAGCCCCAGCATTTT
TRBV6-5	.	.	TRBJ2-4	CASSYSLQASNIQYF	TGTGCCAGCAGTTACTCGCTACAGGCAAGTAACATTCAGTACTTC
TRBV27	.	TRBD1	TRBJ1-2	CASSETGIGYTF	TGTGCCAGCAGTGAGACAGGGATTGGCTACACCTTC
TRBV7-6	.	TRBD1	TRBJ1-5	CASSLAQGAMNQPQHF	TGTGCCAGCAGCTTAGCTCAGGGGGCTATGAATCAGCCCCAGCATTTT
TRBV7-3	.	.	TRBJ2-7	CASSLLGGSYEQYF	TGTGCCAGCAGCTTACTAGGGGGCTCCTACGAGCAGTACTTC
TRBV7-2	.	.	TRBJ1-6	CASSFLPAGFNNSPLHF	TGTGCCAGCAGCTTTCTCCCCGCCGGTTTTAATAATTCACCCCTCCACTTT
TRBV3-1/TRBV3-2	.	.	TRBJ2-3	CASSQDLRGASF	TGTGCCAGCAGCCAAGATCTCCGTGGAGCGAGTTTT
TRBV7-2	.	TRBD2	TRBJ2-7	CASRLRTSGTGRADEQYF	TGTGCCAGCAGGTTAAGGACTAGCGGGACCGGGAGGGCCGACGAGCAGTACTTC
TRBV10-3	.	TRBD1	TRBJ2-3	CAISFGQGAADTQYF	TGTGCCATCAGTTTTGGACAGGGGGCAGCAGATACGCAGTATTTT
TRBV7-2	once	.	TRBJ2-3	CASSLRFNRHTDTQYF	TGTGCCAGCAGCTTAAGATTTAACCGACACACAGATACGCAGTATTTT
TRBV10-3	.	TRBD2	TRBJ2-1	CAISTGLAGGASEQFF	TGTGCCATCAGTACGGGACTAGCGGGAGGGGCCTCTGAGCAGTTCTTC
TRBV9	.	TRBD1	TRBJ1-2	CASSVASGQGVSGGYGYTF	TGTGCCAGCAGCGTAGCGTCGGGACAGGGGGTGTCCGGGGGCTATGGCTACACCTTC